This T cell receptor beta chain was observed in a study of T cell repertoires in cytomegalovirus infection. In the study overall: Public TCR beta signatures were indicative of both CMV infection and a matching HLA type.

The CDR3 has 14 residues. Germline V lookup: CDR1 SEHNR, CDR2 FQNEAQ (reference sequence). V trimming: 0 bases; J trimming: 8 bases; junction bases outside the gene matches: 4. This clonotype was counted many times. Its antigen is still unknown. Study findings and constraints: Predominance within the ex vivo response was attributable to HLA-C-restricted CMV-specific TCR beta clonotypes.

TCRdb ran MiXCR on the reads and lists one entry per CDR3 protein. Among approximately 490,000 distinct CDR3 sequences listed, about 11% were seen once. The chain joins TRBV7-9 to TRBJ2-1; the match to TRBD2 covers 7 bases. The sequencing sample was made of PBMCs. This TCR came from a human donor in good health (CMV status not recorded). Some clones in this sample may be carry-over from other donors' samples. The CDR3 nucleotides read TGTGCCAGCAGCTTAGCCGCGGGAGTTTATGAGCAGTTCTTC. The encoded protein is CASSLAAGVYEQFF.